The next 22 T cell receptor beta chains were all read from a single sample in a study of blood T cell repertoires in COVID-19. Method: immunoSEQ multiplex PCR; TCRdb's copy keeps in-frame clones and lacks some. The table shows some 100,000 clones, with around 90% occurring only once. The sample taken for sequencing was peripheral blood. The receptors come from a woman aged 60-75 years with acute or convalescent COVID-19.

This chain uses TRBV18 with TRBJ1-2, with D maybe TRBD1 (5 bases). Trimming took 5 bases from V and 8 from J, leaving 15 bases between them. Per the germline V gene, CDR1 is KGHSH and CDR2 is LQKENI. There are 13 residues in the CDR3. The CDR3 DNA reads as TGTGCCAGCTCAGATCAGGGACTGGGCGGCTACACCTTC. Protein: CASSDQGLGGYTF.

The chain carries TRBV19 and TRBJ1-1; unclear D gene. This CDR3 region has 15 residues. With 6 bases removed from V and 0 bases from J, the gap between germline ends came to 14 bases. Germline V gene sequence: CDR1 LNHDA, CDR2 SQIVND (reference sequence). The CDR3 bases are TGTGCCAGTAGCACTAGCTGGGCCGTGAACACTGAAGCTTTCTTT. This sequence encodes CASSTSWAVNTEAFF.

This chain connects TRBV27 to TRBJ1-6; D gene ambiguous. The CDR3 contains 14 residues. Germline V gives CDR1 MNHEY, CDR2 SMNVEV (reference sequence). V was clipped by 6 bases and J by 1 base, with 7 bases between them. The CDR3 nucleotides read TGTGCCAGCAGGTCAGCGTCCTATAATTCACCCCTCCACTTT. Protein sequence: CASRSASYNSPLHF.

This chain joins TRBV2 and TRBJ1-5; TRBD1 might be the D (5 bases). The V end was cut by 7 bases, the J end by 8 bases, with 18 bases between. The V gene's germline CDR1 is SNHLY and CDR2 FYNNEI. The CDR3 spans 14 residues. This CDR3 is CASTGHGPSEPQHF. CDR3 sequence (DNA): TGTGCCAGCACCGGACACGGTCCTAGTGAGCCCCAGCATTTT.

CDR3 DNA: TGTGCCAGCAGTGGGGGGGGCGTAGGCTACGAGCAGTACTTC. This encodes CASSGGGVGYEQYF. The V call is TRBV25-1, the J call TRBJ2-7, with TRBD2 as a possible D gene (7 bases). The V and J ends lost 4 bases and 3 bases respectively, with 13 bases between them. The germline V gene has CDR1 MGHDK and CDR2 SYGVNS. The CDR3 runs to 14 residues.

V is TRBV28 and J is TRBJ1-5; weak D call: TRBD1 (6 bases). This CDR3 has 14 residues. CDR1 is MDHEN and CDR2 is SYDVKM in the germline V gene. The V gene lost 3 bases and the J gene lost 4 bases, with 10 bases spanning the gap. CDR3 DNA sequence: TGTGCCAGCAGTTTGGGACACCCTAATCAGCCCCAGCATTTT. Translated, it gives CASSLGHPNQPQHF.

V gene TRBV6-5 combines with J gene TRBJ1-2; 7 nucleotides match TRBD1. V shed 0 bases and J 4 bases; nucleotides not matched to a gene: 2. The V gene's germline CDR1 is MNHEY and CDR2 SVGAGI. The CDR3 is 14 amino acids. The CDR3 region has the DNA TGTGCCAGCAGTTACTCTCCAGGGGGCTATGGCTACACCTTC. Residues: CASSYSPGGYGYTF.

The rearrangement uses TRBV7-8 and TRBJ1-6; D remains unclear. The CDR3 has 15 residues. Trimming took off 6 bases at V and 0 bases at J, with 9 bases between the two ends. In germline, CDR1 is SGHVS, CDR2 FQNEAQ. The CDR3: CASSPASSYNSPLHF. The CDR3 region has the DNA TGTGCCAGCAGTCCCGCGAGCTCCTATAATTCACCCCTCCACTTT.

The gene calls are TRBV3-1 (or the pseudogene TRBV3-2) and TRBJ2-7; D unresolved. V lost 1 base and J lost 7, with 17 bases in between. This CDR3 spans 15 amino acids. CDR1 LGHDT and CDR2 YNNKEL come from the germline V gene (reference sequence). The CDR3 DNA reads TGTGCCAGCAGCCAAGGGAGCGTGTCCGTACGAGAGCAGTACGTC. Protein: CASSQGSVSVREQYV.

The CDR3 DNA is TGTGCCAGTAGTATAGCAGGGTTCTCTGGGGCCAACGTCCTGACTTTC. The encoded protein is CASSIAGFSGANVLTF. The chain is built from TRBV19 and TRBJ2-6, with a tentative D call TRBD1 (5 bases). This CDR3 comprises 16 residues. V shed 1 base and J shed 0 bases, with 7 bases lying between them. Germline-derived CDR1 and CDR2 are LNHDA and SQIVND (reference sequence).

The rearrangement links TRBV12-3 or TRBV12-4 to TRBJ1-1, with unresolved D. V lost 3 bases and J 4 bases, leaving 9 bases between the germline ends. The CDR3 length is 13 residues. The CDR3 coding sequence is TGTGCCAGCAGTTTGGTGGAGGGCACTGAAGCTTTCTTT. As protein: CASSLVEGTEAFF.

This clone was detected once. The chain employs TRBV4-1 and TRBJ1-1, with D possibly TRBD1 on 5 matching bases. CDR1 and CDR2 (germline): MGHRA, YSYEKL. The ends were cut back, 3 bases at V and 9 bases at J, with 11 bases in the middle. The length of the CDR3 is 12 residues. This CDR3 reads CASSHGASQAFF. The CDR3 DNA follows: TGCGCCAGCAGCCATGGGGCCTCTCAAGCTTTCTTT.

The chain is built from TRBV6-1 and TRBJ1-3; D is undetermined. V lost 1 base and J 0 bases, leaving 10 bases between the germline ends. Germline-derived CDR1 and CDR2 are MNHNS and SASEGT. This CDR3 spans 16 amino acids. The CDR3 DNA reads as TGTGCCAGCAGTGAAGGGCAGGCCGGCTCTGGAAACACCATATATTTT. As protein: CASSEGQAGSGNTIYF.

V gene TRBV7-8 combines with J gene TRBJ1-4; D possibly corresponds to TRBD1 (6 bases). CDR1 is SGHVS, CDR2 FQNEAQ, per germline. The V gene lost 4 bases and the J gene lost 6 bases, with 18 bases spanning the gap. The length of the CDR3 is 16 residues. As DNA, the CDR3 is TGTGCCAGCAGCTCAGTGGGGGGGGCGATGGATGAAAAACTGTTTTTT. It specifies CASSSVGGAMDEKLFF. Looking up the rest from reference TRBV7-8 and TRBJ1-4 gives the full variable domain: GAGVSQSPRYKVAKRGQDVALRCDPISGHVSLFWYQQALGQGPEFLTYFQNEAQLDKSGLPSDRFFAERPEGSVSTLKIQRTQQEDSAVYLCASSSVGGAMDEKLFFGSGTQLSVL.

This chain links TRBV19 with TRBJ1-3, with TRBD1 identical over 9 bases. Germline V CDR1 and CDR2: LNHDA, SQIVND (reference sequence). After removal of 0 bases from V and 0 bases from J, the junction contained 3 bases not matched to a gene. The CDR3 contains 17 residues. The CDR3 here is CASSIDGTGYSGNTIYF. CDR3 bases: TGTGCCAGTAGTATAGATGGGACAGGGTACTCTGGAAACACCATATATTTT. The whole variable domain, remainder taken from reference TRBV19 and TRBJ1-3, is DGGITQSPKYLFRKEGQNVTLSCEQNLNHDAMYWYRQDPGQGLRLIYYSQIVNDFQKGDIAEGYSVSREKKESFPLTVTSAQKNPTAFYLCASSIDGTGYSGNTIYFGEGSWLTVV.

This clone was recorded only once. CDR3: CASGRGGLQNTIYF. For the CDR3, the DNA is TGCGCCAGCGGAAGAGGAGGCCTGCAAAACACCATATATTTT. The V call is TRBV5-1, the J call TRBJ1-3; D gene uncertain. Germline CDR1 is SGHRS and CDR2 is YFSETQ. Between the trimmed V and J ends, which lost 7 bases and 6 bases, there was a span of 17 bases. The CDR3 is 14 amino acids.

This chain connects TRBV10-3 to TRBJ2-2, with D possibly being TRBD2 (5 bases). This CDR3 is built from 14 residues. From germline, CDR1 is ENHRY and CDR2 SYGVKD. The V and J ends lost 6 bases and 4 bases respectively, with 12 bases between them. As DNA, the CDR3 is TGTGCCATCAGACCCAAAGAGGGCACCGGGGAGCTGTTTTTT. Translation gives CAIRPKEGTGELFF.

This clone was recorded only once. The gene calls are TRBV11-1 and TRBJ2-1; D not resolved. This CDR3 has 13 residues. Germline CDR1 reads SGHAT; CDR2 reads FQDESV (reference sequence). Trimming took off 5 bases at V and 2 bases at J, with 7 bases between the two ends. The CDR3 region is CASSVSAYNEQFF. CDR3 bases: TGTGCCAGCAGCGTTTCTGCCTACAATGAGCAGTTCTTC.

J is TRBJ2-3 and V is TRBV10-3; possible D gene TRBD1, 6 bases. V was clipped by 6 bases and J by 1 base, with 14 bases between them. CDR3 length: 15 residues. From germline, CDR1 is ENHRY and CDR2 SYGVKD. CDR3 in DNA: TGTGCCATCAGCCCCGACAGGCCCCGCACAGATACGCAGTATTTT. Residues: CAISPDRPRTDTQYF.

The genes are TRBV28 and TRBJ2-3, with TRBD1 matching 7 bases. The CDR3 is 14 amino acids. V trimming: 4 bases; J trimming: 2 bases; junction bases outside the gene matches: 3. CDR1 and CDR2 (germline): MDHEN, SYDVKM. This CDR3 is CASSSGQDTDTQYF. CDR3 bases: TGTGCCAGCAGTTCAGGACAGGACACAGATACGCAGTATTTT.

V gene TRBV7-2 combines with J gene TRBJ2-1; D is unresolved. The CDR3 is made up of 13 amino acids. V was trimmed by 10 bases and J by 3 bases, leaving 13 bases between them. Germline V gene data show CDR1 as SGHTA and CDR2 as FQGNSA. DNA of the CDR3: TGTGCCACCAACGCCGGGTTCTACAATGAGCAGTTCTTC. Its protein product is CATNAGFYNEQFF.

The chain has TRBV4-1 and TRBJ2-3, with TRBD2 as a possible D gene (6 bases). The germline CDR1 and CDR2 sequences are MGHRA and YSYEKL. The V gene lost 1 base and the J gene lost 2 bases, with 13 bases spanning the gap. The CDR3 is 16 residues long. CDR3 region: CASSQGLGGITDTQYF. Here the CDR3 DNA reads TGCGCCAGCAGCCAAGGACTTGGCGGGATCACAGATACGCAGTATTTT.